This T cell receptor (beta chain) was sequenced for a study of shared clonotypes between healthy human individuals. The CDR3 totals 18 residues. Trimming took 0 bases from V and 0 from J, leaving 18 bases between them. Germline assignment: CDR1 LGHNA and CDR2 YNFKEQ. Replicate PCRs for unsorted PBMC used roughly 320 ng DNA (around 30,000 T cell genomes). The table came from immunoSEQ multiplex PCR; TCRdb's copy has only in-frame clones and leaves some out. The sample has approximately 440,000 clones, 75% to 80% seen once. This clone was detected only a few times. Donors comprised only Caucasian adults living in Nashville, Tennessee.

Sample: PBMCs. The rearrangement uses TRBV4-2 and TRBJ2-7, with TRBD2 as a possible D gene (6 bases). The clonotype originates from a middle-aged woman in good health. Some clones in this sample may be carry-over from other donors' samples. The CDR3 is CASSQDPLSGMSSYEQYF. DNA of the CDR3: TGTGCCAGCAGCCAAGATCCCCTTAGCGGAATGAGCTCCTACGAGCAGTACTTC.